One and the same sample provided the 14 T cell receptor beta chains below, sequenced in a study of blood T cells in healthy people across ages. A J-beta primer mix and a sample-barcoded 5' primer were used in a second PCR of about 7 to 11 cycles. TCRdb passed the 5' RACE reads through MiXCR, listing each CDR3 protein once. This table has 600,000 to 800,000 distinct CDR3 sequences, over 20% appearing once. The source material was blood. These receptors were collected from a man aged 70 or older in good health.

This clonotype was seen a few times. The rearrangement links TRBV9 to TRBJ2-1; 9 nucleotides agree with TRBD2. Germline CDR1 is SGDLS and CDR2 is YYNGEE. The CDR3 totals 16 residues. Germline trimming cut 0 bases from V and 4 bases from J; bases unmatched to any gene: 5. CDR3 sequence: CASSVVSLAGYNEQFF. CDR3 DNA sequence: TGTGCCAGCAGCGTAGTCTCCCTAGCGGGATACAATGAGCAGTTCTTC.

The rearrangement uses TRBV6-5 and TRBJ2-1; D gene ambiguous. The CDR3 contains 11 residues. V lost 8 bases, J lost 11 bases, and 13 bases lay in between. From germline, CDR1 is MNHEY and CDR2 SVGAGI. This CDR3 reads CASEAFRQQFF. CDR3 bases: TGTGCCAGCGAAGCGTTTAGGCAGCAGTTCTTC.

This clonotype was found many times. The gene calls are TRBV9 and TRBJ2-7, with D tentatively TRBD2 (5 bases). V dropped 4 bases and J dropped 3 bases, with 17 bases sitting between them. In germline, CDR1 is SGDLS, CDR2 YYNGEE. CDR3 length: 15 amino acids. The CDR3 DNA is TGTGCCAGCAGCCCAAGATCCGGGATATTCTACGAGCAGTACTTC. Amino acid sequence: CASSPRSGIFYEQYF.

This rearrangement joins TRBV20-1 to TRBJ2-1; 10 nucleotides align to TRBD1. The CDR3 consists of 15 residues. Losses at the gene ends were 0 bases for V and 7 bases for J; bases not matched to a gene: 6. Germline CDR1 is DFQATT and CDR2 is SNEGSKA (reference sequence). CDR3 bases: TGCAGTGCTAGAGATCATGGACAGGGGGGGAATGAGCAGTTCTTC. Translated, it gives CSARDHGQGGNEQFF.

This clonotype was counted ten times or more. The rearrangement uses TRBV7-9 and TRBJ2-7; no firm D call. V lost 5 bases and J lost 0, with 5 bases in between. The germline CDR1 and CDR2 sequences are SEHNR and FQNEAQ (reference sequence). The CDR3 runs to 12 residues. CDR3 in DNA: TGTGCCAGCAGCCGAAGCTCCTACGAGCAGTACTTC. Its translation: CASSRSSYEQYF.

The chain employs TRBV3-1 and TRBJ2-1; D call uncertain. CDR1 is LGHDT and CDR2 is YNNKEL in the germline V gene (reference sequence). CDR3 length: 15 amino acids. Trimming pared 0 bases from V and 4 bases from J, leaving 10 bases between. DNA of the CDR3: TGTGCCAGCAGCCAAGACTCCATCCCTTACAATGAGCAGTTCTTC. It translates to CASSQDSIPYNEQFF.

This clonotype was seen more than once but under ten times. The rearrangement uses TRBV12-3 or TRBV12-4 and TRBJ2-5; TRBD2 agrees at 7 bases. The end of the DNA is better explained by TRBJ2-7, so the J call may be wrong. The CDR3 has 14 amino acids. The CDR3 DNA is TGTGCCAGCAGTCGGGAGGAGTCCAAGGACGAGCAGTACTTC. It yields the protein CASSREESKDEQYF.

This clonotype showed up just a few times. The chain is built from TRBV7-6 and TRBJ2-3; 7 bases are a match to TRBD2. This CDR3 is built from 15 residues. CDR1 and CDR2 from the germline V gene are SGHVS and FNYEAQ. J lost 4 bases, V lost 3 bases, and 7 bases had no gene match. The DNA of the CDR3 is TGTGCCAGCAGCTTGAGGCGGGAGTATGCAGATACGCAGTATTTT. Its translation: CASSLRREYADTQYF.

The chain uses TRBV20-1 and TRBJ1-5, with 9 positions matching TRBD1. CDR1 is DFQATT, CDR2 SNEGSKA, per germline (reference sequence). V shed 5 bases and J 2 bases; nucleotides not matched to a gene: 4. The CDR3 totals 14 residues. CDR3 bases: TGCAGTGCTGAACAGGGGGCTGGCAATCAGCCCCAGCATTTT. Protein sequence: CSAEQGAGNQPQHF.

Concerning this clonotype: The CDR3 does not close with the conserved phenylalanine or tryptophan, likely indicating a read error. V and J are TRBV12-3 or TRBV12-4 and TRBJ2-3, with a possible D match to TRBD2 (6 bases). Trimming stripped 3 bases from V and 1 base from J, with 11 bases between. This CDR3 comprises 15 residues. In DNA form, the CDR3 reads TGTGCCAGCAGTTTCCTATTAGCGGGCACAGATACGCAGTATATT. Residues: CASSFLLAGTDTQYI.

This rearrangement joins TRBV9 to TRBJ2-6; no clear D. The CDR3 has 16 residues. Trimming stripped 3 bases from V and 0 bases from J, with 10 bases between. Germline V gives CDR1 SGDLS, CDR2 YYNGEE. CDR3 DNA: TGTGCCAGCAGCGCCTTCTTCGGCTCTGGGGCCAACGTCCTGACTTTC. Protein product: CASSAFFGSGANVLTF.

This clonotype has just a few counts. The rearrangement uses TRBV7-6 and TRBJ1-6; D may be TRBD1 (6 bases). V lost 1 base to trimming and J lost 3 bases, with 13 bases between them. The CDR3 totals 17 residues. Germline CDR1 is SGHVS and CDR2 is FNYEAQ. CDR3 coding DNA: TGTGCCAGCAGCTTAGATGCCGGGACACGCTATAATTCACCCCTCCACTTT. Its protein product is CASSLDAGTRYNSPLHF.

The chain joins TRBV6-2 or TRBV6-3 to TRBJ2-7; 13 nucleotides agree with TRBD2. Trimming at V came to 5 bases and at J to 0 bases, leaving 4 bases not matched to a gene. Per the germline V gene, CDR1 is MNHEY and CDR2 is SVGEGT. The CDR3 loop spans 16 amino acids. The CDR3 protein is CASSLTSGRSSYEQYF. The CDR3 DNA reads TGTGCCAGCAGTCTGACTAGCGGGAGGAGCTCCTACGAGCAGTACTTC.

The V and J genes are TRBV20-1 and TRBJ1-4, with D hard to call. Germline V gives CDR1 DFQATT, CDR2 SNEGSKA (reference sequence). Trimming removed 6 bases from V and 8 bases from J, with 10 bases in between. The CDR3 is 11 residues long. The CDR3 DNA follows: TGCAGTGCCTCCTGGAGGGAAAAACTGTTTTTT. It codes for CSASWREKLFF.